This TCR beta chain was found in a study of blood T cells in healthy people across ages. Notes on the study in general: Age showed a roughly linear inverse relationship with TCR beta diversity per million T cells.

Germline V gene data show CDR1 as MDHEN and CDR2 as SYDVKM. V dropped 5 bases and J dropped 3 bases, with 24 bases sitting between them. The length of the CDR3 is 18 residues. Remarks on this clonotype: As yet, its antigen is unknown.

A second PCR of about 6 to 12 cycles used a sample-barcoded 5' primer and a J-beta primer mix. TCRdb analysed the 5' RACE reads with MiXCR anew, one entry per CDR3 protein. The table has about 1.8 million distinct CDR3 sequences, about 49% seen once; the top ten hold 2.1%. The TCR originated in a woman between 40 and 50 years old in good health. This chain links TRBV28 with TRBJ2-3, with a possible D match to TRBD2 (6 bases). Sample: blood. CDR3 amino acids: CASSLIGAWGVMTDTQYF. CDR3 bases: TGTGCCAGCAGTCTTATAGGGGCCTGGGGGGTAATGACAGATACGCAGTATTTT.